These 20 T cell receptor beta chains were sequenced from one sample in a study of cytomegalovirus exposure and HLA in healthy donors. Use of 60 Vbeta and 13 Jbeta primers characterized the PCR. The repertoire was sequenced with immunoSEQ multiplex PCR; TCRdb's copy has only in-frame clones and lacks some. The table shows more than 90,000 clones, with 78% occurring only once. Sequencing used PBMCs. The receptors stem from a middle-aged woman in good health and CMV-seronegative.

J is TRBJ1-3 and V is TRBV5-1; 9 positions match TRBD1. Germline V CDR1 and CDR2: SGHRS, YFSETQ. The junction had 7 bases not matched to a gene; V was cut back by 2 bases and J by 4 bases. The CDR3 is made up of 16 amino acids. In DNA, the CDR3 is TGCGCCAGCAGCTTACAGGGGGCGTTTTCGGGAAACACCATATATTTT. The encoded protein is CASSLQGAFSGNTIYF.

The gene calls are TRBV11-1 and TRBJ2-1, with 9 bases lining up with TRBD2. V lost 2 bases and J lost 1; bases outside the gene matches: 3. The length of the CDR3 is 16 residues. CDR1 is SGHAT and CDR2 is FQDESV in the germline V gene (reference sequence). CDR3 loop: CASSLLAGLSYNEQFF. CDR3 nucleotides: TGTGCCAGCAGCTTACTAGCGGGATTATCCTACAATGAGCAGTTCTTC.

V is TRBV29-1 and J is TRBJ1-5; TRBD1 matches at 7 bases. V dropped 7 bases and J dropped 3; count of bases not matched to a gene: 3. The germline V gene has CDR1 SQVTM and CDR2 ANQGSEA. This CDR3 has 12 amino acids. Here the CDR3 DNA reads TGCAGCGCCGGACAGGCCAATCAGCCCCAGCATTTT. Protein sequence: CSAGQANQPQHF.

This sequence joins TRBV6-1 and TRBJ1-2; the match to TRBD1 covers 9 bases. Germline-derived CDR1 and CDR2 are MNHNS and SASEGT. V was pared by 8 bases and J by 3 bases, with 7 bases of the junction left unmatched. The CDR3 runs to 14 residues. This chain's CDR3 is CASALQGADYGYTF. Written as DNA, the CDR3 is TGTGCCAGCGCCCTACAGGGGGCAGACTATGGCTACACCTTC.

This chain connects TRBV5-1 to TRBJ2-1; D might be TRBD2 (5 bases). This CDR3 comprises 16 residues. V was shortened by 3 bases and J by 5 bases, with 18 bases between the two germline ends. Looked up from germline, CDR1 is SGHRS and CDR2 is YFSETQ. The CDR3 DNA sequence: TGCGCCAGCAGCTCACCGGGATCGATTGTGGACAATGAGCAGTTCTTC. It is translated as CASSSPGSIVDNEQFF.

The chain uses TRBV28 and TRBJ1-2; 9 bases agree with TRBD1. This CDR3 has 13 residues. V shed 6 bases and J 8 bases; nucleotides not matched to a gene: 7. From germline, CDR1 is MDHEN and CDR2 SYDVKM. The CDR3 DNA reads TGTGCCAGCAGCCCACAGGGGGCTGGCGGCTACACCTTC. Its translation: CASSPQGAGGYTF.

The chain couples TRBV27 to TRBJ2-7, with 11 bases matching TRBD2. The V gene's germline CDR1 is MNHEY and CDR2 SMNVEV (reference sequence). The trim removed 1 base at V and 5 bases at J, leaving 7 bases unmatched. This CDR3 comprises 16 residues. In DNA, the CDR3 is TGTGCCAGCAGTTTATTGACTAGCGGGATTCAGAACGAGCAGTACTTC. Residues: CASSLLTSGIQNEQYF.

The CDR3 DNA is TGTGCCAGCAGCCAACATAGAGGTATCACTGAAGCTTTCTTT. Protein product: CASSQHRGITEAFF. V gene TRBV11-2 combines with J gene TRBJ1-1; D call uncertain. Trimming pared 5 bases from V and 4 bases from J, leaving 14 bases between. Germline V gene lookup returns CDR1 SGHAT and CDR2 FQNNGV. This CDR3 is 14 amino acids long. Together with reference TRBV11-2 and TRBJ1-1, the CDR3 gives the full variable domain: EAGVAQSPRYKIIEKRQSVAFWCNPISGHATLYWYQQILGQGPKLLIQFQNNGVVDDSQLPKDRFSAERLKGVDSTLKIQPAKLEDSAVYLCASSQHRGITEAFFGQGTRLTVV.

The chain couples TRBV28 to TRBJ1-1, with 7 bases lining up with TRBD1. J gave up 0 bases and V 6 bases, and 10 bases lay outside the gene matches. This CDR3 region has 16 residues. In germline, CDR1 is MDHEN, CDR2 SYDVKM. The CDR3 DNA is TGTGCCAGCAGAATAATGGACAGGCGCATGAACACTGAAGCTTTCTTT. Its translation: CASRIMDRRMNTEAFF.

This clone was picked up a small number of times. The J gene is TRBJ1-1, the V gene TRBV6-5; D gene uncertain. The germline V gene has CDR1 MNHEY and CDR2 SVGAGI. The CDR3 has 11 residues. V was trimmed by 6 bases and J by 11 bases, leaving 13 bases between them. The CDR3 DNA sequence: TGTGCCAGCAGAAGGACTGGAAGGGCTTTCTTT. Residues: CASRRTGRAFF.

The chain joins TRBV28 to TRBJ1-2; 10 nucleotides match TRBD1. The CDR3 contains 14 residues. The J segment lost 2 bases and the V segment lost 6 bases, leaving 3 bases of the junction unmatched. The germline V gene encodes CDR1 MDHEN and CDR2 SYDVKM. The CDR3 spells CASSGTGDNYGYTF. CDR3 DNA sequence: TGTGCCAGCAGCGGGACAGGGGACAACTATGGCTACACCTTC.

The genes are TRBV5-1 and TRBJ1-1, with 10 positions matching TRBD1. The length of the CDR3 is 14 residues. With V trimmed by 4 bases and J by 5 bases, 5 bases remained unmatched. Germline-derived CDR1 and CDR2 are SGHRS and YFSETQ. In DNA form, the CDR3 reads TGCGCCAGCAGCCGGGGACAGGGGTGGACTGAAGCTTTCTTT. It yields the protein CASSRGQGWTEAFF.

The V call is TRBV21-1, the J call TRBJ1-1; the table's TRBD1 call for D was not verified on the DNA. TRBV21-1 is recorded as a pseudogene. This CDR3 contains 18 residues. Here the CDR3 DNA reads TGTGCCAGCAGCAAATTCATTCCGTTGACACGACAGGGGGCTGAAGCTTTCTTT. Translated, it gives CASSKFIPLTRQGAEAFF.

The chain uses TRBV9 and TRBJ2-4, with TRBD2 identical over 12 bases. V shed 3 bases and J 5 bases; nucleotides not matched to a gene: 3. Germline CDR1 is SGDLS and CDR2 is YYNGEE. The length of the CDR3 is 15 residues. The CDR3 is CASSDRLAGENIQYF. The CDR3 nucleotides are TGTGCCAGCAGCGACCGACTAGCGGGGGAAAACATTCAGTACTTC.

This clone was found a few times. J is TRBJ1-1 and V is TRBV11-2; D remains unclear. Germline assignment: CDR1 SGHAT and CDR2 FQNNGV. V was shortened by 5 bases and J by 8 bases, with 9 bases between the two germline ends. The CDR3 spans 11 residues. CDR3 protein: CASSPLQEAFF. As DNA, the CDR3 is TGTGCCAGCAGCCCACTCCAAGAAGCTTTCTTT.

The chain uses TRBV7-9 and TRBJ2-1; D ambiguous. CDR3 length: 11 residues. V was shortened by 6 bases and J by 16 bases, with 16 bases between the two germline ends. The V gene's germline CDR1 is SEHNR and CDR2 FQNEAQ (reference sequence). The CDR3 sequence is CASSSTTGSFF. The CDR3 region has the DNA TGTGCCAGCAGTTCCACCACCGGTTCCTTCTTC.

This clone was detected a few times. The genes are TRBV2 and TRBJ2-1; 10 nucleotides agree with TRBD2. The V gene's germline CDR1 is SNHLY and CDR2 FYNNEI. Trimming took 8 bases from V and 3 from J; bases not matched to a gene: 10. There are 16 residues in the CDR3. The CDR3 nucleotides are TGTGCCAGCGAACTAGCGGGGCTTCGGATCTACAATGAGCAGTTCTTC. This sequence encodes CASELAGLRIYNEQFF.

The chain recombines TRBV7-3 with TRBJ1-1, with TRBD1 matching over 7 bases. CDR1 and CDR2 from the germline V gene are SGHTA and FQGTGA. The trim removed 1 base at V and 4 bases at J, leaving 0 bases unmatched. The CDR3 consists of 13 residues. The CDR3 sequence: CASSLRQGTEAFF. The CDR3 nucleotides read TGTGCCAGCAGCTTAAGACAGGGCACTGAAGCTTTCTTT.

The chain uses TRBV19 and TRBJ1-4; D not resolved. This CDR3 spans 13 amino acids. Deletions cut 7 bases from V and 0 bases from J, with 6 bases between. Germline assignment: CDR1 LNHDA and CDR2 SQIVND (reference sequence). CDR3 coding DNA: TGTGCCAGTACCCGGGCAACTAATGAAAAACTGTTTTTT. Its protein product is CASTRATNEKLFF.

DNA of the CDR3: TGTGCCAGCAGTCCCTGGACAGGGGGCTATCAGCCCCAGCATTTT. Translation: CASSPWTGGYQPQHF. The V and J genes are TRBV27 and TRBJ1-5; 11 bases match TRBD1. CDR3 length: 15 residues. Trimming cost V 5 bases and J 5 bases; bases outside gene matches: 5. CDR1 MNHEY and CDR2 SMNVEV come from the germline V gene (reference sequence).